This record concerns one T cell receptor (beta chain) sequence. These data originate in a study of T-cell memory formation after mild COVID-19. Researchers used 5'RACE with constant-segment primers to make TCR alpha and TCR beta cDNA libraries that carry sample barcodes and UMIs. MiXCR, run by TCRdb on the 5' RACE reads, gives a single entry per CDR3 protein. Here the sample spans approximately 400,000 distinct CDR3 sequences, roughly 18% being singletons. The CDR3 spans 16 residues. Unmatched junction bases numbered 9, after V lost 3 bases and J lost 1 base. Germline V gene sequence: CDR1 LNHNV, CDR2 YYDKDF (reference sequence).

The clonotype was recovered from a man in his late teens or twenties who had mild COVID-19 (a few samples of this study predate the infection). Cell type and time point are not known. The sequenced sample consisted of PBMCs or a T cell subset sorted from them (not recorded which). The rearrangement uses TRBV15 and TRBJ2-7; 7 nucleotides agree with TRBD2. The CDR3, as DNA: TGTGCCACCAGCAGGGGGGGGTTAAAACAATCCTACGAGCAGTACTTC. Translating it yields CATSRGGLKQSYEQYF. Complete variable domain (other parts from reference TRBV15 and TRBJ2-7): DAMVIQNPRYQVTQFGKPVTLSCSQTLNHNVMYWYQQKSSQAPKLLFHYYDKDFNNEADTPDNFQSRRPNTSFCFLDIRSPGLGDTAMYLCATSRGGLKQSYEQYFGPGTRLTVT.